This T cell receptor (beta chain) was found in a study of OX40 agonist ivuxolimab in advanced cancers. Background on the study: Ivuxolimab, an antibody that agonizes OX40 (CD134), was administered to the patients. Participants averaged approximately 65 years of age (range roughly 23 to 90) and were over 75% male.

This clone was seen more than once but under ten times. Profiling relied on immunoSEQ multiplex PCR, and the TCRdb table lists in-frame clones only, not all of them. The table lists roughly 54,000 clones, approximately 90% of them singletons. The germline V gene has CDR1 MNHNS and CDR2 SASEGT. The V gene lost 1 base and the J gene lost 4 bases, with 5 bases spanning the gap. The CDR3 covers 13 residues. The chain links TRBV6-1 to TRBJ2-1, with unresolved D. This TCR derives from an adult with an advanced solid tumor such as melanoma, head and neck, liver or kidney cancer. The sequencing here drew on CD4+ or CD8+ T cells sorted from blood, taken in a trial of the OX40 agonist ivuxolimab. The CDR3 DNA is TGTGCCAGCAGTGAAGACAGATACAATGAGCAGTTCTTC. Translation: CASSEDRYNEQFF.